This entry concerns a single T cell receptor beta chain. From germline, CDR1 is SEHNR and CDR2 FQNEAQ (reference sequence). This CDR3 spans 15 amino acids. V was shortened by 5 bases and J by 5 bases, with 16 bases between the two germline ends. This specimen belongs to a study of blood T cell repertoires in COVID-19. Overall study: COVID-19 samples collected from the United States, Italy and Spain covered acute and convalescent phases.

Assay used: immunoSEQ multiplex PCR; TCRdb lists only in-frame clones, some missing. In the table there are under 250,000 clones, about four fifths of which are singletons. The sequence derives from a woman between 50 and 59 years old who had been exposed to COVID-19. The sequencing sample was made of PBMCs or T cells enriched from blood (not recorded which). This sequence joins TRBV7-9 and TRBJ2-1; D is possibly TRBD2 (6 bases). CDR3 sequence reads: CASSPTAGRNNEQFF. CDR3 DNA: TGTGCCAGCAGCCCTACTGCCGGGAGAAACAATGAGCAGTTCTTC.